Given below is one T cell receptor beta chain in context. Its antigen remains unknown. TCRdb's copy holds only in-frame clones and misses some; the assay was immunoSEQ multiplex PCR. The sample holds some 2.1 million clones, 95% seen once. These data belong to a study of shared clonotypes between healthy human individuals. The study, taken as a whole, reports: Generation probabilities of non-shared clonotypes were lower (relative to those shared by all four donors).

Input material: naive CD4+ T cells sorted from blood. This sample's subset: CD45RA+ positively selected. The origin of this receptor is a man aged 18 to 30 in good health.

CDR3 DNA sequence: TGTGCCAGCAGTGATGGAGGGACGGCCTACGAGCAGTACTTC. Its protein product is CASSDGGTAYEQYF. This chain joins TRBV2 and TRBJ2-7, with D perhaps TRBD2 (6 bases). Trimming stripped 3 bases from V and 2 bases from J, with 11 bases between. Germline V gene data show CDR1 as SNHLY and CDR2 as FYNNEI. The CDR3 runs 14 residues.